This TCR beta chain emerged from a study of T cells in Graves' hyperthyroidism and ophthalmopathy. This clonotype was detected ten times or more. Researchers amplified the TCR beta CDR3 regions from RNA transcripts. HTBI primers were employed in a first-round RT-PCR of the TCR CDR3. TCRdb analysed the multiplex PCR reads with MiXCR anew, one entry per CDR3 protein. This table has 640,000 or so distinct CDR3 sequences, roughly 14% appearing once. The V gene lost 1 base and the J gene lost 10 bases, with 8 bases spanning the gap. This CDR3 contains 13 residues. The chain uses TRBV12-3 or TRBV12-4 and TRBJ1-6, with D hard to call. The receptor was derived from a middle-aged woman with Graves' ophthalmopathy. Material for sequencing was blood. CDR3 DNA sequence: TGTGCCAGCAGTTTAGGAGTTGGCTCACCCCTCCACTTT. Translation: CASSLGVGSPLHF.